This T cell receptor (beta chain) was sequenced in a study of tumor-infiltrating lymphocytes in localized non-small cell lung cancer. The assay was immunoSEQ multiplex PCR, and TCRdb's table has in-frame clones only and misses some. Altogether around 15,000 clones are present, around 41% being singletons, with the ten largest covering about a sixth. Regarding the study as a whole: No T-cell fraction difference was seen between IM1 and IM2 tumors. Available tissue quantity limited TCR sequencing to a patient subset.

On this clone: What it recognizes is unknown.

The V end lost 10 bases, the J end lost 2 bases, and 12 bases lay between the germline ends. The CDR3 spans 12 residues. From germline, CDR1 is ENHRY and CDR2 SYGVKD. The chain is built from TRBV10-3 and TRBJ2-7; D assignment may be TRBD1 or TRBD2 (5 bases each). Sample: lung tumor tissue. This clonotype was obtained from a human donor with non-small cell lung cancer. The CDR3 protein is CATGTDPYEQYF. CDR3 DNA sequence: TGTGCCACAGGGACGGACCCCTACGAGCAGTACTTC.